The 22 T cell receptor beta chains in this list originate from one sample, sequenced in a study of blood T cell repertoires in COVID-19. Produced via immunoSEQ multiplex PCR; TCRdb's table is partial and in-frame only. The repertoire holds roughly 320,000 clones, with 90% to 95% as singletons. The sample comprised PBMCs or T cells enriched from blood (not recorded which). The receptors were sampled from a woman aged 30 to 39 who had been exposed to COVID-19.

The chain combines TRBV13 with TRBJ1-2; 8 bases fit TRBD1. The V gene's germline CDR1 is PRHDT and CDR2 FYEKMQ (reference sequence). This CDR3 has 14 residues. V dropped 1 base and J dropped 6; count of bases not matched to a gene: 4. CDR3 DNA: TGTGCCAGCAGCTTAGTCGGACAGGGAGATGGCTACACCTTC. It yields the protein CASSLVGQGDGYTF.

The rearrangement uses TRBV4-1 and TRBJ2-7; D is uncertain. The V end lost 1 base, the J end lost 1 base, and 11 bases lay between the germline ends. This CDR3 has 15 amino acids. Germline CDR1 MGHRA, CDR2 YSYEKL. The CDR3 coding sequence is TGCGCCAGCAGCCAAGGCTCAGGTGGGTCCTACGAGCAGTACTTC. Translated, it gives CASSQGSGGSYEQYF.

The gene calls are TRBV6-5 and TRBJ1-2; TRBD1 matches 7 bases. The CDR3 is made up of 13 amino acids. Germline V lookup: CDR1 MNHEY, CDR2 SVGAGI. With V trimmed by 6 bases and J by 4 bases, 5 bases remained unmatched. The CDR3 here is CASSTDRFYGYTF. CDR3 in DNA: TGTGCCAGCAGCACGGACAGGTTCTATGGCTACACCTTC.

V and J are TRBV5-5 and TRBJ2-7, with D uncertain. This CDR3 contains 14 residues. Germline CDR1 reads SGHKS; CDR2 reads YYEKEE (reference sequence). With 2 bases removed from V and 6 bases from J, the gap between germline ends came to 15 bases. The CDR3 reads CASSFYPTYGEQYF. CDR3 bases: TGTGCCAGCAGCTTCTACCCCACTTACGGCGAGCAGTACTTC. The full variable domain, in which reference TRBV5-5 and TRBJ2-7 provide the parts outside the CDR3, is DAGVTQSPTHLIKTRGQQVTLRCSPISGHKSVSWYQQVLGQGPQFIFQYYEKEERGRGNFPDRFSARQFPNYSSELNVNALLLGDSALYLCASSFYPTYGEQYFGPGTRLTVT.

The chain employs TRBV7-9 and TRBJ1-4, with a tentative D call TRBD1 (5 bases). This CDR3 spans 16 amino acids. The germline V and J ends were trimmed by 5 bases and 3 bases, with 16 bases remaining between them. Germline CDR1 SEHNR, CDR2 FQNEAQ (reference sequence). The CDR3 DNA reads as TGTGCCAGCAGCCGCAGACTCCGGGGGGCTAATGAAAAACTGTTTTTT. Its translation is CASSRRLRGANEKLFF.

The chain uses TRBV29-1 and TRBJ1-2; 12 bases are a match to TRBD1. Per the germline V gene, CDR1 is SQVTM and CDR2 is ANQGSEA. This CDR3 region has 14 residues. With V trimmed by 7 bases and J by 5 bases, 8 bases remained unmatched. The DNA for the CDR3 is TGCAGCGCCAACCCGGGACAGGGGGCGTATGGCTACACCTTC. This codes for CSANPGQGAYGYTF.

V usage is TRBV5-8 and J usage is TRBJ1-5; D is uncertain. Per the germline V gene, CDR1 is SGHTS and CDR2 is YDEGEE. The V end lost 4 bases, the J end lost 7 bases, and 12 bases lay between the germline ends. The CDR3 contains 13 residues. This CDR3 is CASSPDTYQPQHF. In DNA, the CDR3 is TGTGCCAGCAGCCCTGACACGTACCAGCCCCAGCATTTT.

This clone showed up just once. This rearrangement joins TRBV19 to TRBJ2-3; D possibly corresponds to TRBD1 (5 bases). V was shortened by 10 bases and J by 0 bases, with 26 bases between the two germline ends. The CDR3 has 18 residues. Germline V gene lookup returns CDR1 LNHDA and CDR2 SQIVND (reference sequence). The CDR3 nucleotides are TGTGCCACCCAGACATACGAAAGGGGAATACCTAGCACAGATACGCAGTATTTT. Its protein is CATQTYERGIPSTDTQYF. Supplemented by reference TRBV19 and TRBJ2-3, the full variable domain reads DGGITQSPKYLFRKEGQNVTLSCEQNLNHDAMYWYRQDPGQGLRLIYYSQIVNDFQKGDIAEGYSVSREKKESFPLTVTSAQKNPTAFYLCATQTYERGIPSTDTQYFGPGTRLTVL.

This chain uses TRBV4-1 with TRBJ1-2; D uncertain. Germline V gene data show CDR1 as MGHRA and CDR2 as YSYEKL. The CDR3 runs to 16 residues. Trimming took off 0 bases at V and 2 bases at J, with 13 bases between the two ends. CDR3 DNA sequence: TGCGCCAGCAGCCAAGAAGGAGCCACTCTCAACTATGGCTACACCTTC. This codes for CASSQEGATLNYGYTF.

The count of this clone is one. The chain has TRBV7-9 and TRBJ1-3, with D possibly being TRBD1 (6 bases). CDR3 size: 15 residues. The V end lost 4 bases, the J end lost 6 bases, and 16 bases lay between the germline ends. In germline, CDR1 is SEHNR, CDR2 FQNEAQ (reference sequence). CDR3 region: CASSSNAGVINTIYF. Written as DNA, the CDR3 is TGTGCCAGCAGCTCGAACGCAGGGGTAATAAACACCATATATTTT.

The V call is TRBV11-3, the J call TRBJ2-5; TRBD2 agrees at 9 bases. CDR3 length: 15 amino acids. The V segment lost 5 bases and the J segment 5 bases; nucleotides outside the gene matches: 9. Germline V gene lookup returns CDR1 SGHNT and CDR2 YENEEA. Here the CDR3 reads CASSRSSGVGETQYF. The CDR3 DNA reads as TGTGCCAGCAGCCGTTCTAGCGGGGTAGGCGAGACCCAGTACTTC.

The CDR3 spells CSDRDGYTF. CDR3 nucleotides: TGCAGTGACAGGGATGGCTACACCTTC. The rearrangement uses TRBV20-1 and TRBJ1-2; weak D call: TRBD1 (6 bases). V was shortened by 7 bases and J by 6 bases, with 6 bases between the two germline ends. The V gene's germline CDR1 is DFQATT and CDR2 SNEGSKA (reference sequence). The CDR3 is made up of 9 amino acids.

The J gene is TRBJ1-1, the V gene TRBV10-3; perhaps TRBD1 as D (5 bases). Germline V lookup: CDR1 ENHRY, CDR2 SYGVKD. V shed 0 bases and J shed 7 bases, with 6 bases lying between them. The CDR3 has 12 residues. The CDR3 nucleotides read TGTGCCATCAGTGAGTCTAGGGGTGAAGCTTTCTTT. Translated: CAISESRGEAFF.

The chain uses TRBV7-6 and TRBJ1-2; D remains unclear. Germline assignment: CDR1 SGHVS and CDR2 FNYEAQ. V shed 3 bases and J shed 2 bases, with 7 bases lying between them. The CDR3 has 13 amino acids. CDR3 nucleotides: TGTGCCAGCAGCTTTTCGGAGAACTATGGCTACACCTTC. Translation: CASSFSENYGYTF.

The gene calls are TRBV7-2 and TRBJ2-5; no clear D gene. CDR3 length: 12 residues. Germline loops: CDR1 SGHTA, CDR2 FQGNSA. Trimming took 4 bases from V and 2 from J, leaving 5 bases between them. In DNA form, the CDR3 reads TGTGCCAGCAGCTCCGGTCAAGAGACCCAGTACTTC. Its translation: CASSSGQETQYF.

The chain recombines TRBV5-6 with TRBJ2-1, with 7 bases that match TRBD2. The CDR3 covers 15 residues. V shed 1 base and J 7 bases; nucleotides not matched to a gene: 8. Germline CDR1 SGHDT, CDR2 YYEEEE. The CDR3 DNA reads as TGTGCCAGCAGCTTGCCCACTGGGGGAGGGAATGAGCAGTTCTTC. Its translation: CASSLPTGGGNEQFF.

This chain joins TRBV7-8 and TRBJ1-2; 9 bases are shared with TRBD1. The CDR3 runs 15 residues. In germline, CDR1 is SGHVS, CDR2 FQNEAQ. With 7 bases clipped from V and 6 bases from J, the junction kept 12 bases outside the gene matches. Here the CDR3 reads CASTGTGRYRNGYTF. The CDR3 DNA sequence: TGTGCCAGCACGGGGACAGGGAGGTATAGGAATGGCTACACCTTC.

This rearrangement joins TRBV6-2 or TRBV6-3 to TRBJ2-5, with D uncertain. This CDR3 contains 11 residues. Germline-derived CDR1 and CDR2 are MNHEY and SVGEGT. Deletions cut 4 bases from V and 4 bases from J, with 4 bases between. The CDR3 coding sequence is TGTGCCAGCAGTTGGAGAGAGACCCAGTACTTC. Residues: CASSWRETQYF.

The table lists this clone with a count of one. CDR3 in DNA: TGTGCCAGCAGCAACGGGCGAGGGGGAGCGGGGTTTAGCGAGACCCAGTACTTC. As protein: CASSNGRGGAGFSETQYF. V is TRBV7-7 and J is TRBJ2-5; a weak D match, TRBD2 (7 bases). Germline CDR1 SSHAT, CDR2 FNYEAQ (reference sequence). There are 18 residues in the CDR3. V lost 5 bases, J lost 5 bases, and 27 bases lay in between.

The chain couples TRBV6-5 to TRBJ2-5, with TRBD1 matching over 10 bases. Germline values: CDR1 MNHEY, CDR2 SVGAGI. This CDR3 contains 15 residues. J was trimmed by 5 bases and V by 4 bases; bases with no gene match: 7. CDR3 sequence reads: CASSWRTGGQETQYF. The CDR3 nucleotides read TGTGCCAGCAGTTGGCGGACAGGGGGTCAGGAGACCCAGTACTTC.

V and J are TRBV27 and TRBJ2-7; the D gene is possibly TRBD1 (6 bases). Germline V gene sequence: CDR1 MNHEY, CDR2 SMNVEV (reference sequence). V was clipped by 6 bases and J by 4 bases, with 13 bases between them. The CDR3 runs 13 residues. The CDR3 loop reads CASRRTDRYEQYF. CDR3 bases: TGTGCCAGCAGGAGGACAGACAGATACGAGCAGTACTTC.

The CDR3 DNA follows: TGCAGCGTTGAACCCAGGGTGGGCTCTGGAAACACCATATATTTT. Translating it yields CSVEPRVGSGNTIYF. The genes are TRBV29-1 and TRBJ1-3, with TRBD1 as a possible D gene (5 bases). V was cut by 2 bases and J by 0 bases, with 11 bases left in between. The CDR3 spans 15 residues. Germline CDR1 is SQVTM and CDR2 is ANQGSEA.